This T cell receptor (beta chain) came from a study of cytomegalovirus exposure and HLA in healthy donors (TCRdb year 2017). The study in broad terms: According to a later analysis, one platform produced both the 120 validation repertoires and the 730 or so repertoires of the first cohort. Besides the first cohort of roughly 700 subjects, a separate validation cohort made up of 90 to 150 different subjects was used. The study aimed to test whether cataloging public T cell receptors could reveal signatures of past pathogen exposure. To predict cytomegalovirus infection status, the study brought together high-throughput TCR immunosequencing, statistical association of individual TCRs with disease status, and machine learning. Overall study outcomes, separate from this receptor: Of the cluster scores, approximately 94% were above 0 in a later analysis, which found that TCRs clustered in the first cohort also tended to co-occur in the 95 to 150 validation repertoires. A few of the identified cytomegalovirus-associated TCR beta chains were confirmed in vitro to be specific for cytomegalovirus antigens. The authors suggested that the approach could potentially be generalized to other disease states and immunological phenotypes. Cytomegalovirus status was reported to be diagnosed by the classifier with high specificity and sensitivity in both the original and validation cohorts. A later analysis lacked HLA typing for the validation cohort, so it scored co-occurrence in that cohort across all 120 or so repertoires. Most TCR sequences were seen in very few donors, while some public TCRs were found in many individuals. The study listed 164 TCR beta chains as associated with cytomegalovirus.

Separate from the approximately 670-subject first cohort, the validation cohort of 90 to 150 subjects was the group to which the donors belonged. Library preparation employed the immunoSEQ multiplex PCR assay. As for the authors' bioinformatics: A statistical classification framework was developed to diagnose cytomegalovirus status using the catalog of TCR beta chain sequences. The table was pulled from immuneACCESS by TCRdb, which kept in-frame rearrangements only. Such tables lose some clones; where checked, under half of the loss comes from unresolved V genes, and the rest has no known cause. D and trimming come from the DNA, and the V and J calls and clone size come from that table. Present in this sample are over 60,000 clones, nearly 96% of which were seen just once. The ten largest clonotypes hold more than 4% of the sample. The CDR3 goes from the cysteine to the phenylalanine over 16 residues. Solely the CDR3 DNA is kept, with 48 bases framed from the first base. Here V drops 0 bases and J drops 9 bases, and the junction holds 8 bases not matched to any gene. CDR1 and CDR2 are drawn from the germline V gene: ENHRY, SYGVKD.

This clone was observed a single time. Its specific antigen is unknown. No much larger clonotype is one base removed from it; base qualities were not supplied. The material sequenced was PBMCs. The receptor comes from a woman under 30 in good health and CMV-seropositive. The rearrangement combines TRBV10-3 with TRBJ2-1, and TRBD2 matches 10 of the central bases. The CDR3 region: CAISESPSGGRSEQFF. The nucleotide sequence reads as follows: TGTGCCATCAGTGAGTCCCCTAGCGGGGGCCGCAGTGAGCAGTTCTTC.